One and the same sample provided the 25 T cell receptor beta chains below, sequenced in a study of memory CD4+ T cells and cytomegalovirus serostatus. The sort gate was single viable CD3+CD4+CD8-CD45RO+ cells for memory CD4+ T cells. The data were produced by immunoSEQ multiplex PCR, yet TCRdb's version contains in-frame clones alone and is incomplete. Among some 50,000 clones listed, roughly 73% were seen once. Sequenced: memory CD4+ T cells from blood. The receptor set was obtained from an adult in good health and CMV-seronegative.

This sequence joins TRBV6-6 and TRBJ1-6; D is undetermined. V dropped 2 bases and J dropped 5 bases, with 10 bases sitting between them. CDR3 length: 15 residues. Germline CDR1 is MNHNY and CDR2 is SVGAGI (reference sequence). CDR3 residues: CASSYAAPDNSPLHF. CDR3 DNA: TGTGCCAGCAGTTACGCGGCACCCGATAATTCACCCCTCCACTTT.

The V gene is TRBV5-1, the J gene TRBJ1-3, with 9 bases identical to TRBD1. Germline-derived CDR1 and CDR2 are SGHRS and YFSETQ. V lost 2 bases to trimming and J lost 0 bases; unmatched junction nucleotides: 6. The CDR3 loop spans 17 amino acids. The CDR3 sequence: CASSLKQGALSGNTIYF. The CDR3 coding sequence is TGCGCCAGCAGCTTAAAACAGGGGGCCCTCTCTGGAAACACCATATATTTT.

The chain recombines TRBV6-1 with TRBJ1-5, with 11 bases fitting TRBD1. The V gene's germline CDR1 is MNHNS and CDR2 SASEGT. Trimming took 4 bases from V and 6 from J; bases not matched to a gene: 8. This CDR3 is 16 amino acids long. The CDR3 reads CASSVIGTGGLQPQHF. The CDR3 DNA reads TGTGCCAGCAGTGTCATCGGGACAGGGGGTCTTCAGCCCCAGCATTTT.

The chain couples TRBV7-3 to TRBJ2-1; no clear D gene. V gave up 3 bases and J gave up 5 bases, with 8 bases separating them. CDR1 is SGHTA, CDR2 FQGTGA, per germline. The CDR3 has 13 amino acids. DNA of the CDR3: TGTGCCAGCAGCTTTGGCGCGAACAATGAGCAGTTCTTC. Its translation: CASSFGANNEQFF. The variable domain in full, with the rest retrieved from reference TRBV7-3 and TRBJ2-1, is GAGVSQTPSNKVTEKGKYVELRCDPISGHTALYWYRQSLGQGPEFLIYFQGTGAADDSGLPNDRFFAVRPEGSVSTLKIQRTERGDSAVYLCASSFGANNEQFFGPGTRLTVL.

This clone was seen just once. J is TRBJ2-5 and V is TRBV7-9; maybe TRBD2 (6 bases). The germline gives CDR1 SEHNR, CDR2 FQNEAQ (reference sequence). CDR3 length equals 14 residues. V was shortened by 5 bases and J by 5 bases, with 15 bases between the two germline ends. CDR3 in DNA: TGTGCCAGCAGCCCCGGGACTCCGTGGGAGACCCAGTACTTC. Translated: CASSPGTPWETQYF.

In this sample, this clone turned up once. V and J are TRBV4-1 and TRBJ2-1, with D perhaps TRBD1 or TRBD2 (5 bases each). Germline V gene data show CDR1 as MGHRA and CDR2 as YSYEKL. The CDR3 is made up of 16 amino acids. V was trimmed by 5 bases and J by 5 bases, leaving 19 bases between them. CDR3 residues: CASSAPGRSPHNEQFF. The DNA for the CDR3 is TGCGCCAGCAGCGCTCCGGGGCGTAGCCCTCACAATGAGCAGTTCTTC.

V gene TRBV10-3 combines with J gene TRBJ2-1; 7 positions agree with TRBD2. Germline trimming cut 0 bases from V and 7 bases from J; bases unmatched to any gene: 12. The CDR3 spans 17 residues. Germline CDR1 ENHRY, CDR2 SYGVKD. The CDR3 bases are TGTGCCATCAGTGAGTCGCCTTCCGCGGGGGTCCGAAATGAGCAGTTCTTC. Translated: CAISESPSAGVRNEQFF.

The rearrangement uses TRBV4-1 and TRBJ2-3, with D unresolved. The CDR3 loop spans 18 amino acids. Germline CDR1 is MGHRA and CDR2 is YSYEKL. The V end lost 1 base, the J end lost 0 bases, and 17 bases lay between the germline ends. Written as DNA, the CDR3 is TGCGCCAGCAGCCAAGGGGTGGGCAGTGGATTAAGCACAGATACGCAGTATTTT. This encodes CASSQGVGSGLSTDTQYF.

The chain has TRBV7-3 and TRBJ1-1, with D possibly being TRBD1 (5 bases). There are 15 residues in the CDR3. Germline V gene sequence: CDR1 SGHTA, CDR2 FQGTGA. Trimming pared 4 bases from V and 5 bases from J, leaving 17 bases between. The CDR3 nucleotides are TGTGCCAGCAGCTCCACGCCACAGGATCTGACTGAAGCTTTCTTT. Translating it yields CASSSTPQDLTEAFF.

In DNA form, the CDR3 reads TGTGCCAGCAGGGGACAGGGGAATTACTATGGCTACACCTTC. Translated, it gives CASRGQGNYYGYTF. This chain links TRBV2 with TRBJ1-2; 10 bases map to TRBD1. Germline CDR1 is SNHLY and CDR2 is FYNNEI. The CDR3 covers 14 residues. With 6 bases clipped from V and 3 bases from J, the junction kept 4 bases outside the gene matches.

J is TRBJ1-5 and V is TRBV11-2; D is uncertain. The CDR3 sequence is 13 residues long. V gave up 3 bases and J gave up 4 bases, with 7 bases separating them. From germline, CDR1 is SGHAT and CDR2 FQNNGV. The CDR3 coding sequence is TGTGCCAGCAGCTTCAGTGAAAATCAGCCCCAGCATTTT. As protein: CASSFSENQPQHF.

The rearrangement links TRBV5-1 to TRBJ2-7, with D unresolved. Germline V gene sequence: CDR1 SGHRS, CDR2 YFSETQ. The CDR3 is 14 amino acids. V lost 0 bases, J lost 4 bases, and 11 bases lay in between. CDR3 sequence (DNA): TGCGCCAGCAGCTTGGTAGATCAAGGTTACGAGCAGTACTTC. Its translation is CASSLVDQGYEQYF.

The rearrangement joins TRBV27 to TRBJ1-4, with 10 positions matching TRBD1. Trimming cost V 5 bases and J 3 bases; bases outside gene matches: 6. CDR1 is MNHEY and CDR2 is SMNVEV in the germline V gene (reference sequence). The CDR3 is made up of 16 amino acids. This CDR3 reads CASSPGTGVANEKLFF. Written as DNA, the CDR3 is TGTGCCAGCAGTCCCGGGACAGGGGTTGCTAATGAAAAACTGTTTTTT.

The CDR3 region has the DNA TGTGCCAAGTGGGGGTCAGCTCAGCCCCAGCATTTT. This sequence encodes CAKWGSAQPQHF. The V call is TRBV30, the J call TRBJ1-5; a possible D gene is TRBD1 (5 bases). V was cut by 8 bases and J by 6 bases, with 14 bases left in between. The length of the CDR3 is 12 residues. Germline V gene data show CDR1 as GTSNPN and CDR2 as SVGIG (reference sequence).

The DNA of the CDR3 is TGTGCCAGCAGCTTAGTTGGGCAGGGAACCCTCTATGGCTACACCTTC. This sequence encodes CASSLVGQGTLYGYTF. The chain carries TRBV11-2 and TRBJ1-2, with D perhaps matching TRBD1 (5 bases). The germline V gene encodes CDR1 SGHAT and CDR2 FQNNGV. The length of the CDR3 is 16 residues. V shed 1 base and J shed 4 bases, with 16 bases lying between them. The variable domain in full, with the rest retrieved from reference TRBV11-2 and TRBJ1-2, is EAGVAQSPRYKIIEKRQSVAFWCNPISGHATLYWYQQILGQGPKLLIQFQNNGVVDDSQLPKDRFSAERLKGVDSTLKIQPAKLEDSAVYLCASSLVGQGTLYGYTFGSGTRLTVV.

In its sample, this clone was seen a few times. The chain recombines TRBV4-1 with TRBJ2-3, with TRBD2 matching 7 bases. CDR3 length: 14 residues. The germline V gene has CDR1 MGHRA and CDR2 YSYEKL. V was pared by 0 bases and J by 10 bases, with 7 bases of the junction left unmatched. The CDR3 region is CASSQDRLAHAQYF. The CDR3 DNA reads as TGCGCCAGCAGCCAAGATCGACTAGCCCATGCGCAGTATTTT.

The CDR3 loop is CASSSDRTTDTQYF. The CDR3 DNA follows: TGTGCCAGCAGCTCTGACAGGACCACAGATACGCAGTATTTT. The V and J genes are TRBV7-9 and TRBJ2-3; tentative D call: TRBD1 (6 bases). The V gene lost 4 bases and the J gene lost 2 bases, with 10 bases spanning the gap. Germline V CDR1 and CDR2: SEHNR, FQNEAQ (reference sequence). The CDR3 loop spans 14 amino acids. Looking up the rest from reference TRBV7-9 and TRBJ2-3 gives the full variable domain: DTGVSQNPRHKITKRGQNVTFRCDPISEHNRLYWYRQTLGQGPEFLTYFQNEAQLEKSRLLSDRFSAERPKGSFSTLEIQRTEQGDSAMYLCASSSDRTTDTQYFGPGTRLTVL.

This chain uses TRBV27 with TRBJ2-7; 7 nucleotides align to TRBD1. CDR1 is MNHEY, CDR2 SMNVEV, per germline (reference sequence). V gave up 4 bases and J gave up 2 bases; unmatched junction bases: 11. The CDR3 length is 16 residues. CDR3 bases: TGTGCCAGCAGTTCCCGACAGGGCAAAATACCCTACGAGCAGTACTTC. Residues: CASSSRQGKIPYEQYF.

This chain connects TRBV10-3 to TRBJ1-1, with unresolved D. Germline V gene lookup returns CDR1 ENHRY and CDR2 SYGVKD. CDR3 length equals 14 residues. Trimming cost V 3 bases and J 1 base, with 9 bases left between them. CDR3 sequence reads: CAISDLGGNTEAFF. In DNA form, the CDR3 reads TGTGCCATCAGTGACCTCGGAGGGAACACTGAAGCTTTCTTT.

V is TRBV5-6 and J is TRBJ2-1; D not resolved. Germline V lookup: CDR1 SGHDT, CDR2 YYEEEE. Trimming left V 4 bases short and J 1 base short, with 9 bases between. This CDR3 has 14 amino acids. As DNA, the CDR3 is TGTGCCAGCAGCCTAGTGGGATCCTACAATGAGCAGTTCTTC. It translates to CASSLVGSYNEQFF. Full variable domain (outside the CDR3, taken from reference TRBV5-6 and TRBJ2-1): DAGVTQSPTHLIKTRGQQVTLRCSPKSGHDTVSWYQQALGQGPQFIFQYYEEEERQRGNFPDRFSGHQFPNYSSELNVNALLLGDSALYLCASSLVGSYNEQFFGPGTRLTVL.

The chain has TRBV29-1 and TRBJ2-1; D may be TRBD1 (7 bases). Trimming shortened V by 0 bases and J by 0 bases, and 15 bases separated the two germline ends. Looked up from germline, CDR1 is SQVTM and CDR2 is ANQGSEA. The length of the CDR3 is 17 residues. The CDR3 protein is CSVEEGRQGGSYNEQFF. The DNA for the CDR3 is TGCAGCGTTGAAGAAGGGCGACAGGGAGGCTCCTACAATGAGCAGTTCTTC.

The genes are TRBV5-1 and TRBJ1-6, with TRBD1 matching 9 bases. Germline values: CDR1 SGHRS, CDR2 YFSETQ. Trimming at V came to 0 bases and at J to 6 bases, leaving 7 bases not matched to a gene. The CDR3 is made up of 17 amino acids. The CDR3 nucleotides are TGCGCCAGCAGCTTGGATGACAGGGGGGCATTTAATTCACCCCTCCACTTT. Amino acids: CASSLDDRGAFNSPLHF.

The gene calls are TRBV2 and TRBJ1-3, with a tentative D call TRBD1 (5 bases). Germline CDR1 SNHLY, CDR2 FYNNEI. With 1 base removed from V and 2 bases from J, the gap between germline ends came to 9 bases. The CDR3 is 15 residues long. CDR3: CASSEDRPPGNTIYF. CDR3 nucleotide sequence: TGTGCCAGCAGTGAAGACAGGCCTCCTGGAAACACCATATATTTT.

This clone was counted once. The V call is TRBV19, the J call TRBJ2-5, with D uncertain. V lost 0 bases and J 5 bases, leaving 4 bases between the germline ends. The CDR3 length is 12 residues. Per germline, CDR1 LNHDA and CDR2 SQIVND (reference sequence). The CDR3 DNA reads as TGTGCCAGTAGTATAGATCAGGAGACCCAGTACTTC. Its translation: CASSIDQETQYF.

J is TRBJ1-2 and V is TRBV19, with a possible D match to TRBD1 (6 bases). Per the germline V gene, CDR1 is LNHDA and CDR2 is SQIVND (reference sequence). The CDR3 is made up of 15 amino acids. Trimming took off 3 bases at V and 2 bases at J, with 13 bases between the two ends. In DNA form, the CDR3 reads TGTGCCAGTAGTATGGTCTCAGGGGCGAACTATGGCTACACCTTC. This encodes CASSMVSGANYGYTF.